This T cell receptor (beta chain) was observed in a study of T cell responses to AZD1222 COVID-19 vaccine. Concerning this clone itself: The target antigen is unknown.

Study-level points and caveats: Sampled repertoires all dated from after the peak T cell response. Distributed over spike, vaccine-associated CD4 TCRs predominated at 160-218 and 743-854. Females outnumbered males among donors, who were mostly white British; clonal diversity was possibly underestimated. At baseline, seropositivity was found in only five or six AZD1222 recipients.

Sequencing was performed with immunoSEQ multiplex PCR; in TCRdb, only in-frame clones are kept and a portion is missing. Among about 99,000 clones, 80% to 95% were seen once, and the ten largest hold 8% to 8.5%. The CDR3 length is 15 residues. Germline V gene data show CDR1 as SGDLS and CDR2 as YYNGEE. V lost 0 bases, J lost 4 bases, and 11 bases lay in between. The chain recombines TRBV9 with TRBJ1-5; D not certain. The source of this sequence is an adult who received the AZD1222 COVID-19 vaccine. The source was peripheral blood, collected 28 days after the second AZD1222 dose. The CDR3 coding sequence is TGTGCCAGCAGCGTAGGAGGGAGGGTGAATCAGCCCCAGCATTTT. This sequence encodes CASSVGGRVNQPQHF.